Listed here are 21 T cell receptor beta chains from one sample, sequenced in a study of blood T cell repertoires in COVID-19. Clones were sequenced by immunoSEQ multiplex PCR, and TCRdb holds only the in-frame ones, with some missing. The sample records about 200,000 clones, roughly 90% being singletons. The sample comprised peripheral blood. These receptors all come from a man aged 60 to 75 with COVID-19, enrolled during active disease.

The chain carries TRBV6-5 and TRBJ2-3; TRBD2 might be the D (6 bases). CDR1 MNHEY and CDR2 SVGAGI come from the germline V gene. CDR3 size: 13 residues. V was clipped by 11 bases and J by 1 base, with 13 bases between them. CDR3 sequence reads: CAVRDSRTDTQYF. CDR3 coding DNA: TGTGCCGTCAGGGACTCACGCACAGATACGCAGTATTTT.

This clone was observed once. The CDR3 DNA reads as TGCGCCAGCGACGTCCCGGGACAGGGAAACACTGAAGCTTTCTTT. It translates to CASDVPGQGNTEAFF. The chain is built from TRBV5-1 and TRBJ1-1; 9 positions agree with TRBD1. J lost 2 bases, V lost 7 bases, and 9 bases had no gene match. The CDR3 spans 15 residues. Germline CDR1 reads SGHRS; CDR2 reads YFSETQ.

The gene calls are TRBV11-2 and TRBJ2-1; D may be TRBD2 (6 bases). Germline assignment: CDR1 SGHAT and CDR2 FQNNGV. The CDR3 consists of 15 residues. V was clipped by 3 bases and J by 0 bases, with 9 bases between them. This CDR3 reads CASSLLTSSYNEQFF. The CDR3 DNA is TGTGCCAGCAGCTTGCTGACTAGCTCCTACAATGAGCAGTTCTTC.

The V gene is TRBV9, the J gene TRBJ2-2; D is uncertain. The V end was cut by 0 bases, the J end by 1 base, with 10 bases between. Germline CDR1 reads SGDLS; CDR2 reads YYNGEE. The CDR3 is 16 amino acids. The CDR3 here is CASSVGRNKNTGELFF. CDR3 DNA sequence: TGTGCCAGCAGCGTAGGGCGGAATAAGAACACCGGGGAGCTGTTTTTT.

This chain joins TRBV27 and TRBJ1-1; TRBD1 agrees at 10 bases. From germline, CDR1 is MNHEY and CDR2 SMNVEV (reference sequence). Losses at the gene ends were 3 bases for V and 6 bases for J; bases not matched to a gene: 10. The CDR3 sequence is 16 residues long. The CDR3 is CASSLGRTGGLAEAFF. In DNA form, the CDR3 reads TGTGCCAGCAGTTTGGGCCGGACAGGGGGGCTTGCTGAAGCTTTCTTT.

V and J are TRBV6-8 and TRBJ2-3; TRBD2 matches 7 bases. Losses at the gene ends were 2 bases for V and 1 base for J; bases not matched to a gene: 3. The germline V gene has CDR1 MNHGY and CDR2 SAAAGT. The CDR3 extends over 15 amino acids. The CDR3 DNA follows: TGTGCCAGCAGTTACGGGCTAGCGGGCACAGATACGCAGTATTTT. It yields the protein CASSYGLAGTDTQYF.

This chain joins TRBV10-3 and TRBJ1-5; 8 bases align to TRBD1. CDR1 and CDR2 (germline): ENHRY, SYGVKD. V dropped 3 bases and J dropped 8; count of bases not matched to a gene: 3. The CDR3 is made up of 13 amino acids. In DNA form, the CDR3 reads TGTGCCATCAGTGATTACAGGGGGGAGCCCCAGCATTTT. Translation gives CAISDYRGEPQHF.

The V and J genes are TRBV20-1 and TRBJ2-7; 9 bases map to TRBD2. V was clipped by 3 bases and J by 3 bases; unmatched bases: 6. This CDR3 is 14 amino acids long. Germline V gene lookup returns CDR1 DFQATT and CDR2 SNEGSKA (reference sequence). CDR3 coding DNA: TGCAGTGCTAGTGGTAGCGGGAGTTTCTACGAGCAGTACTTC. Protein: CSASGSGSFYEQYF.

With regard to this clone: The sample has other DNA sequences that encode this CDR3 too. The CDR3 sequence is CASSLAGRDYGYTF. In DNA form, the CDR3 reads TGTGCCAGCAGCTTGGCGGGCAGGGACTATGGCTACACCTTC. This rearrangement joins TRBV5-4 to TRBJ1-2; TRBD1 might be the D (5 bases). V was clipped by 0 bases and J by 3 bases, with 9 bases between them. This CDR3 contains 14 residues. Germline-derived CDR1 and CDR2 are SGHNT and YYREEE (reference sequence).

The CDR3 nucleotides are TGCGCCAGCAGCGGCCCCGCGCCGGGGGAGGTATACAATGAGCAGTTCTTC. This encodes CASSGPAPGEVYNEQFF. The rearrangement uses TRBV10-1 and TRBJ2-1, with a possible D match to TRBD2 (6 bases). Trimming removed 6 bases at V and 4 bases at J, with 22 bases between. CDR1 WNHNN and CDR2 SYGVQD come from the germline V gene (reference sequence). The CDR3 sequence is 17 residues long.

About this clone itself: Different DNA sequences within this sample yield the same CDR3. CDR3 protein: CASSVGAGGPYEQYF. The CDR3 nucleotides are TGTGCCAGCAGCGTAGGTGCGGGAGGACCCTACGAGCAGTACTTC. The chain has TRBV9 and TRBJ2-7; TRBD2 matches at 8 bases. Losses at the gene ends were 0 bases for V and 2 bases for J; bases not matched to a gene: 4. Germline V gives CDR1 SGDLS, CDR2 YYNGEE. This CDR3 has 15 amino acids.

This clone turned up a few times. This chain joins TRBV19 and TRBJ1-1, with D possibly matching TRBD1 (6 bases). Trimming removed 5 bases from V and 2 bases from J, with 15 bases in between. CDR1 and CDR2 (germline): LNHDA, SQIVND (reference sequence). This CDR3 region has 15 residues. The CDR3 loop is CASSLYRERNTEAFF. The CDR3 DNA is TGTGCCAGTAGTCTATACAGGGAAAGAAACACTGAAGCTTTCTTT.

This chain links TRBV3-1 (or the pseudogene TRBV3-2) with TRBJ1-1; a weak D match, TRBD1 (5 bases). This CDR3 has 20 amino acids. Germline V gives CDR1 LGHDT, CDR2 YNNKEL (reference sequence). With 0 bases removed from V and 5 bases from J, the gap between germline ends came to 28 bases. This CDR3 reads CASSQDSGAGGQLRETEAFF. For the CDR3, the DNA is TGTGCCAGCAGCCAAGACTCGGGCGCGGGAGGACAACTAAGAGAGACTGAAGCTTTCTTT.

This rearrangement joins TRBV5-1 to TRBJ2-1; 10 nucleotides align to TRBD2. Trimming at V came to 6 bases and at J to 6 bases, leaving 3 bases not matched to a gene. Germline assignment: CDR1 SGHRS and CDR2 YFSETQ. The CDR3 is 13 amino acids. The CDR3 loop reads CASTSGSFNEQFF. In nucleotides, the CDR3 is TGCGCCAGCACTAGCGGGAGTTTCAATGAGCAGTTCTTC.

V usage is TRBV29-1 and J usage is TRBJ1-1, with D possibly TRBD1 on 6 matching bases. Germline V CDR1 and CDR2: SQVTM, ANQGSEA. The V end was cut by 7 bases, the J end by 1 base, with 13 bases between. The CDR3 has 13 residues. This CDR3 is CSAPGTQNTEAFF. CDR3 DNA: TGCAGCGCACCCGGGACACAGAACACTGAAGCTTTCTTT.

V gene TRBV9 combines with J gene TRBJ1-2; 9 positions agree with TRBD1. Germline V gives CDR1 SGDLS, CDR2 YYNGEE. The V and J ends lost 0 bases and 4 bases, in that order; junction bases with no gene match: 4. There are 15 residues in the CDR3. The CDR3 nucleotides are TGTGCCAGCAGCGTAGAAGGACAGGGGTTCTATGGCTACACCTTC. It yields the protein CASSVEGQGFYGYTF.

The chain carries TRBV12-5 and TRBJ1-5; no reliable D call. V was clipped by 7 bases and J by 4 bases, with 11 bases between them. The germline V gene has CDR1 LGHNT and CDR2 FRNRAP. The CDR3 covers 13 residues. This chain's CDR3 is CASVYGPNQPQHF. Written as DNA, the CDR3 is TGTGCTAGTGTATATGGCCCTAATCAGCCCCAGCATTTT.

The V and J genes are TRBV19 and TRBJ1-5; D possibly corresponds to TRBD1 (5 bases). The germline V gene encodes CDR1 LNHDA and CDR2 SQIVND (reference sequence). Trimming left V 5 bases short and J 0 bases short, with 17 bases between. The CDR3 contains 17 residues. The CDR3 DNA is TGTGCCAGTAGTCCCCTCCGCGGGGGATTTAGCAATCAGCCCCAGCATTTT. It translates to CASSPLRGGFSNQPQHF.

This chain joins TRBV12-3 or TRBV12-4 and TRBJ2-7, with D unresolved. V was clipped by 5 bases and J by 5 bases, with 10 bases between them. The CDR3 totals 12 residues. In nucleotides, the CDR3 is TGTGCCAGCAGTCTCCCCCCGGACGAGCAGTACTTC. Its translation is CASSLPPDEQYF.

This chain uses TRBV5-4 with TRBJ1-2, with no clear D. Trimming took 4 bases from V and 2 from J, leaving 9 bases between them. The V gene's germline CDR1 is SGHNT and CDR2 YYREEE (reference sequence). The length of the CDR3 is 13 residues. CDR3 region: CASSPRGNYGYTF. CDR3 bases: TGTGCCAGCAGCCCTCGAGGGAACTATGGCTACACCTTC.

This chain links TRBV6-1 with TRBJ1-3; 9 bases map to TRBD1. V was pared by 0 bases and J by 2 bases, with 2 bases of the junction left unmatched. The CDR3 is 16 amino acids. Germline CDR1 reads MNHNS; CDR2 reads SASEGT. CDR3 in amino acids: CASSEANRGPGNTIYF. The DNA for the CDR3 is TGTGCCAGCAGTGAAGCGAACAGGGGGCCTGGAAACACCATATATTTT.